A single sample gave rise to the 10 T cell receptor beta chains below, sequenced in a study of regulatory T cells in long-lasting Graves disease. Time point indicated: newly diagnosed GD, antithyroid drugs for less than 3 months. Following extraction of RNA from PBMCs, that RNA was used to make the TCR library. With iRepertoire HTBI primers and Arm-PCR of CDR3 regions, TCR beta libraries were built. TCRdb re-called the multiplex PCR reads with MiXCR, one entry per CDR3 protein. There are a few hundred thousand distinct CDR3 sequences in the sample; approximately 15% occur only once, and under 20% lies in the top ten. These same data were also listed under a study on T cells in Graves' hyperthyroidism and ophthalmopathy.

The material was peripheral blood mononuclear cells (PBMCs), obtained at new diagnosis, from a patient treated with antithyroid drugs. These receptor sequences come from a woman aged 45-65 years with Graves disease.

Comments on this clonotype: Since a much larger clone is just one base distant, this may be a read error. The gene calls are TRBV12-3 or TRBV12-4 and TRBJ1-4; D might be TRBD1 (6 bases). The CDR3 is made up of 14 amino acids. The CDR3 loop is CASSFGGPNGKLFF. The DNA of the CDR3 is TGTGCCAGCAGTTTTGGGGGCCCGAATGGAAAACTGTTTTTT.

About this clonotype: The likely explanation is a read error, given a far larger clone one base away. The conserved final phenylalanine or tryptophan is absent from the CDR3, which likely points to a read error. The chain carries TRBV5-1 and TRBJ2-1; the D gene is possibly TRBD2 (6 bases). The germline V gene encodes CDR1 SGHRS and CDR2 YFSETQ. The CDR3 runs 15 residues. The CDR3 bases are TGTGCCAGCAGCTTGTACGGGAGTGAGTCGAATGAGCAGTTCCTC. Translated: CASSLYGSESNEQFL.

This clonotype showed up many times. The chain joins TRBV27 to TRBJ2-7; TRBD2 is a possible D gene (5 bases). Trimming stripped 2 bases from V and 0 bases from J, with 23 bases between. The germline gives CDR1 MNHEY, CDR2 SMNVEV (reference sequence). The length of the CDR3 is 19 residues. The CDR3 reads CASSLTGFSGILSSYEQYF. The CDR3 coding sequence is TGTGCCAGCAGTTTAACGGGATTTTCCGGGATCCTAAGCTCCTACGAGCAGTACTTC.

This clonotype was seen ten or more times. The V gene is TRBV12-3 or TRBV12-4, the J gene TRBJ2-5; 7 nucleotides match TRBD1. V shed 5 bases and J 5 bases; nucleotides not matched to a gene: 14. CDR3 size: 16 residues. The CDR3 sequence is CASSPARDSLQETQYF. CDR3 coding DNA: TGTGCCAGCAGTCCGGCCCGGGACAGTCTGCAGGAGACCCAGTACTTC.

This clonotype was recorded many times. The rearrangement uses TRBV6-1 and TRBJ1-2; 9 bases align to TRBD1. The V gene end was trimmed by 2 bases and the J gene end by 2 bases; junction bases not matched to a gene: 3. Looked up from germline, CDR1 is MNHNS and CDR2 is SASEGT. CDR3 length: 15 residues. CDR3 nucleotide sequence: TGTGCCAGCAGTGAATCGGACAGGGGAAACTATGGCTACACCTTC. This sequence encodes CASSESDRGNYGYTF.

This clonotype has at least ten counts. V usage is TRBV28 and J usage is TRBJ2-7; D may be TRBD1 (6 bases). Germline V gene sequence: CDR1 MDHEN, CDR2 SYDVKM. The CDR3 loop spans 14 amino acids. The V end lost 6 bases, the J end lost 7 bases, and 19 bases lay between the germline ends. The CDR3 loop reads CASRKTYRAAEQYF. The CDR3 DNA sequence: TGTGCCAGCAGGAAAACTTACAGGGCTGCGGAGCAGTACTTC.

This clonotype came up many times. J is TRBJ1-2 and V is TRBV9; 7 positions match TRBD1. In germline, CDR1 is SGDLS, CDR2 YYNGEE. V lost 3 bases, J lost 8 bases, and 4 bases stayed unmatched. CDR3 size: 12 residues. For the CDR3, the DNA is TGTGCCAGCAGCGAAGGGACAGAAGGCTACACCTTC. Residues: CASSEGTEGYTF.

As for this clonotype: Given the absence of the conserved phenylalanine or tryptophan at the CDR3 end, a read error is likely. The chain joins TRBV20-1 to TRBJ2-7, with 9 bases that match TRBD2. The germline V gene encodes CDR1 DFQATT and CDR2 SNEGSKA (reference sequence). The J segment lost 3 bases and the V segment lost 5 bases, leaving 11 bases of the junction unmatched. The CDR3 consists of 15 residues. Here the CDR3 DNA reads TGCAGTGCTCCCCAGAGGGCTAGCGGGATCTACGAGCAGTACCTC. As protein: CSAPQRASGIYEQYL.

This sequence joins TRBV4-1 and TRBJ2-7; a weak D match, TRBD2 (6 bases). V lost 0 bases and J lost 2, with 14 bases in between. CDR3 length: 16 amino acids. Germline V lookup: CDR1 MGHRA, CDR2 YSYEKL. CDR3 amino acids: CASSQDLATPAYEQYF. As DNA, the CDR3 is TGCGCCAGCAGCCAAGACCTAGCGACACCTGCCTACGAGCAGTACTTC.

Concerning this clonotype: The CDR3 carries no conserved terminal phenylalanine or tryptophan, so it likely arises from a read error. The rearrangement uses TRBV5-1 and TRBJ2-2; 13 bases agree with TRBD2. The CDR3 length is 16 residues. V lost 4 bases, J lost 7 bases, and 7 bases stayed unmatched. Germline V gene data show CDR1 as SGHRS and CDR2 as YFSETQ. In nucleotides, the CDR3 is TGCGCCAGCAGCGCGACTAGCGGGAGGATCGACGGGGAGCTGTTTGTT. Translation: CASSATSGRIDGELFV.